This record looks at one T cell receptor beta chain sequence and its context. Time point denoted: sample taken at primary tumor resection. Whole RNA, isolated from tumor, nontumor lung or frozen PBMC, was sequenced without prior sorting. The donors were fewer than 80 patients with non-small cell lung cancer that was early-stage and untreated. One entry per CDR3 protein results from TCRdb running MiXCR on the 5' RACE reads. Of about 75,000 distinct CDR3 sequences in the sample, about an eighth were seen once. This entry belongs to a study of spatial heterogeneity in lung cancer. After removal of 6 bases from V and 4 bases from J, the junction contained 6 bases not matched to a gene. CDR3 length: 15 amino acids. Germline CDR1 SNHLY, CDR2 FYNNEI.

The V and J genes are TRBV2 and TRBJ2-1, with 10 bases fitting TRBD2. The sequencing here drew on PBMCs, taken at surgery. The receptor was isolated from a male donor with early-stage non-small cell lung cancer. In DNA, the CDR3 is TGTGCCAGCAGGCGACTAGCGGGTTCGTACAATGAGCAGTTCTTC. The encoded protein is CASRRLAGSYNEQFF. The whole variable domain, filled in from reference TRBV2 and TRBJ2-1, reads EPEVTQTPSHQVTQMGQEVILRCVPISNHLYFYWYRQILGQKVEFLVSFYNNEISEKSEIFDDQFSVERPDGSNFTLKIRSTKLEDSAMYFCASRRLAGSYNEQFFGPGTRLTVL.